This TCR beta chain emerged from a study of metastatic and nonmetastatic thyroid tumors. TCRdb reassembled clones from the PCR reads with MiXCR. The sample yields 20,000 to 25,000 clones, around 20% seen once. This clone was seen repeatedly, ten times or more. All patients were untreated before thyroid surgery. CDR3 length: 14 amino acids. Deletions cut 4 bases from V and 1 base from J, with 9 bases between. Germline V gene lookup returns CDR1 WNHNN and CDR2 SYGVQD (reference sequence). The sequenced material came from blood. The origin of this receptor is a male donor with papillary thyroid cancer or a benign thyroid nodule (not recorded which). Some clones in this sample may be carry-over from other donors' samples. J is TRBJ2-3 and V is TRBV10-1; D remains ambiguous. CDR3 sequence: CASSGPLRTDTQYF. The DNA of the CDR3 is TGCGCCAGCAGTGGACCCCTCCGCACAGATACGCAGTATTTT.